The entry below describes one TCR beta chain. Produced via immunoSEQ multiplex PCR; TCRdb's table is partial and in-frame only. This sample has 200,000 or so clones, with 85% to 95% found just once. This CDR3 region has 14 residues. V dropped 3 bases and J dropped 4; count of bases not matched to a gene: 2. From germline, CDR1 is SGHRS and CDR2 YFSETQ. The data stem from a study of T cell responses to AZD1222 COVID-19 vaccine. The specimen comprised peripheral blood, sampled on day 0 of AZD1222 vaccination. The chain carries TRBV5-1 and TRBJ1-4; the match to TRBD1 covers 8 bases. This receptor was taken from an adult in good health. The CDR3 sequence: CASSSTGVNEKLFF. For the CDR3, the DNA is TGCGCCAGCAGCTCGACAGGGGTTAATGAAAAACTGTTTTTT. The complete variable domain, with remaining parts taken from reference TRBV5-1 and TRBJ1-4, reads KAGVTQTPRYLIKTRGQQVTLSCSPISGHRSVSWYQQTPGQGLQFLFEYFSETQRNKGNFPGRFSGRQFSNSRSEMNVSTLELGDSALYLCASSSTGVNEKLFFGSGTQLSVL.